A single sample is the source of the 21 T cell receptor beta chains below, sequenced in a study of blood T cell repertoires in COVID-19. Sequenced by immunoSEQ multiplex PCR; TCRdb stores in-frame clones only, minus some. The table records roughly 180,000 clones, around four fifths of them present only once. Source material: PBMCs or T cells enriched from blood (not recorded which). The receptor set was obtained from a woman in her forties or fifties in a cohort exposed to, infected with or recovered from COVID-19 (not recorded which).

The chain carries TRBV11-2 and TRBJ2-5, with a tentative D call TRBD2 (5 bases). V lost 11 bases to trimming and J lost 0 bases, with 13 bases between them. Looked up from germline, CDR1 is SGHAT and CDR2 is FQNNGV. The CDR3 is made up of 13 amino acids. The CDR3 loop is CASGIRYQETQYF. CDR3 nucleotides: TGTGCCTCCGGGATAAGGTACCAAGAGACCCAGTACTTC.

The rearrangement links TRBV7-8 to TRBJ2-2; D not certain. This CDR3 comprises 15 residues. The V end was cut by 1 base, the J end by 2 bases, with 8 bases between. Germline values: CDR1 SGHVS, CDR2 FQNEAQ. Written as DNA, the CDR3 is TGTGCCAGCAGCTTAGTTTCCAAAAACACCGGGGAGCTGTTTTTT. It yields the protein CASSLVSKNTGELFF.

CDR3 amino acids: CASSSQMSQHF. DNA for the CDR3: TGTGCCAGCAGCAGCCAAATGTCCCAGCATTTT. V and J are TRBV6-2 or TRBV6-3 and TRBJ1-5; no clear D gene. In germline, CDR1 is MNHEY, CDR2 SVGEGT. The V end lost 6 bases, the J end lost 11 bases, and 11 bases lay between the germline ends. This CDR3 contains 11 residues.

The chain links TRBV18 to TRBJ2-2, with a weak D call TRBD2 (6 bases). Trimming took 6 bases from V and 4 from J, leaving 15 bases between them. The CDR3 length is 15 residues. CDR1 and CDR2 (germline): KGHSH, LQKENI. CDR3 bases: TGTGCCAGCTCCCCGGACGGGGGAAGCACCGGGGAGCTGTTTTTT. This translates into CASSPDGGSTGELFF.

The gene calls are TRBV28 and TRBJ2-1; 10 bases match TRBD2. The trim removed 5 bases at V and 5 bases at J, leaving 6 bases unmatched. This CDR3 spans 15 amino acids. Looked up from germline, CDR1 is MDHEN and CDR2 is SYDVKM. CDR3: CASSTLAGAHNEQFF. For the CDR3, the DNA is TGTGCCAGCAGTACCCTAGCGGGAGCACACAATGAGCAGTTCTTC. The full variable domain, with the rest looked up from reference TRBV28 and TRBJ2-1, is DVKVTQSSRYLVKRTGEKVFLECVQDMDHENMFWYRQDPGLGLRLIYFSYDVKMKEKGDIPEGYSVSREKKERFSLILESASTNQTSMYLCASSTLAGAHNEQFFGPGTRLTVL.

V is TRBV7-9 and J is TRBJ2-1, with TRBD2 matching over 16 bases. V trimming: 5 bases; J trimming: 3 bases; junction bases outside the gene matches: 10. Germline V gene data show CDR1 as SEHNR and CDR2 as FQNEAQ (reference sequence). The CDR3 runs 19 residues. The DNA of the CDR3 is TGTGCCAGCAGCCCGGGGACTAGCGGGAGGGCCAGGGGCTACAATGAGCAGTTCTTC. Amino acids: CASSPGTSGRARGYNEQFF.

The rearrangement uses TRBV28 and TRBJ2-7; tentative D call: TRBD1 (6 bases). The V end lost 1 base, the J end lost 3 bases, and 7 bases lay between the germline ends. CDR1 and CDR2 (germline): MDHEN, SYDVKM. The CDR3 runs to 13 residues. Written as DNA, the CDR3 is TGTGCCAGCAGTTTATCGGACAGCTACGAGCAGTACTTC. Its protein is CASSLSDSYEQYF.

The chain uses TRBV6-5 and TRBJ2-4; unclear D gene. The CDR3 totals 13 residues. Germline V gene sequence: CDR1 MNHEY, CDR2 SVGAGI. Trimming shortened V by 0 bases and J by 7 bases, and 7 bases separated the two germline ends. CDR3 residues: CASSYSARNIQYF. The CDR3, as DNA: TGTGCCAGCAGTTACTCAGCCAGGAACATTCAGTACTTC.

The gene calls are TRBV29-1 and TRBJ2-1; D is unresolved. CDR3 length equals 12 residues. In germline, CDR1 is SQVTM, CDR2 ANQGSEA. Deletions cut 6 bases from V and 2 bases from J, with 8 bases between. The CDR3: CSVAGPYNEQFF. The CDR3 DNA is TGCAGCGTGGCAGGCCCCTACAATGAGCAGTTCTTC.

The chain couples TRBV2 to TRBJ1-2; 7 nucleotides match TRBD1. The CDR3 runs 16 residues. V shed 2 bases and J 4 bases; nucleotides not matched to a gene: 10. In germline, CDR1 is SNHLY, CDR2 FYNNEI. CDR3 bases: TGTGCCAGCAGTGAAAAGGGGACAGAGGTCAGCTATGGCTACACCTTC. As protein: CASSEKGTEVSYGYTF.

This clone came up a few times. V gene TRBV5-4 combines with J gene TRBJ2-5; unclear D gene. In germline, CDR1 is SGHNT, CDR2 YYREEE (reference sequence). CDR3 size: 14 residues. Trimming removed 4 bases from V and 3 bases from J, with 13 bases in between. The CDR3 DNA is TGTGCCAGCAGCCTTCTACATGCGGAAGAGACCCAGTACTTC. Encoded protein: CASSLLHAEETQYF.

The chain uses TRBV9 and TRBJ2-7; 10 bases align to TRBD2. The CDR3 extends over 16 amino acids. With 1 base clipped from V and 5 bases from J, the junction kept 9 bases outside the gene matches. The germline V gene encodes CDR1 SGDLS and CDR2 YYNGEE. CDR3 coding DNA: TGTGCCAGCAGCGTATTTTCTAGCGGGAGTTCAGACGAGCAGTACTTC. This codes for CASSVFSSGSSDEQYF.

DNA for the CDR3: TGTGCCAGCTCGCCGGACAGGGCTAATGAAAAACTGTTTTTT. This encodes CASSPDRANEKLFF. The V gene is TRBV18, the J gene TRBJ1-4, with 8 bases identical to TRBD1. Germline V gene sequence: CDR1 KGHSH, CDR2 LQKENI. After removal of 6 bases from V and 3 bases from J, the junction contained 3 bases not matched to a gene. This CDR3 region has 14 residues.

V and J are TRBV19 and TRBJ1-4; a weak D match, TRBD1 (6 bases). This CDR3 region has 12 residues. Trimming removed 6 bases at V and 8 bases at J, with 10 bases between. CDR1 and CDR2 from the germline V gene are LNHDA and SQIVND (reference sequence). CDR3 sequence reads: CASSRTDEKLFF. In DNA form, the CDR3 reads TGTGCCAGTAGCAGGACAGACGAAAAACTGTTTTTT. The complete variable domain, with remaining parts taken from reference TRBV19 and TRBJ1-4, reads DGGITQSPKYLFRKEGQNVTLSCEQNLNHDAMYWYRQDPGQGLRLIYYSQIVNDFQKGDIAEGYSVSREKKESFPLTVTSAQKNPTAFYLCASSRTDEKLFFGSGTQLSVL.

The rearrangement uses TRBV28 and TRBJ2-5; 13 bases are shared with TRBD2. The CDR3 is 15 residues long. With V trimmed by 4 bases and J by 5 bases, 4 bases remained unmatched. The germline V gene has CDR1 MDHEN and CDR2 SYDVKM. CDR3 region: CASSSVGLAGETQYF. The CDR3 bases are TGTGCCAGCAGTTCCGTGGGACTAGCGGGGGAGACCCAGTACTTC.

V and J are TRBV30 and TRBJ2-3, with 9 nucleotides matching TRBD2. The CDR3 has 11 residues. The ends lost 4 bases at V and 9 bases at J; junction bases unmatched: 2. Germline assignment: CDR1 GTSNPN and CDR2 SVGIG (reference sequence). This CDR3 is CAWTSGGTQYF. CDR3 nucleotide sequence: TGTGCCTGGACAAGCGGGGGGACGCAGTATTTT.

The rearrangement joins TRBV29-1 to TRBJ2-7; the match to TRBD2 covers 8 bases. The junction had 7 bases not matched to a gene; V was cut back by 7 bases and J by 2 bases. Germline V gene data show CDR1 as SQVTM and CDR2 as ANQGSEA. There are 13 residues in the CDR3. CDR3 coding DNA: TGCAGCGCCGGTATAGCGGGGACCTACGAGCAGTACTTC. This gives the protein CSAGIAGTYEQYF.

In DNA, the CDR3 is TGTGCCAGCACCACAGGGACGAACACTGAAGCTTTCTTT. It encodes CASTTGTNTEAFF. V usage is TRBV3-1 (or the pseudogene TRBV3-2) and J usage is TRBJ1-1, with D perhaps matching TRBD1 (6 bases). The length of the CDR3 is 13 residues. The V and J ends lost 7 bases and 1 base respectively, with 10 bases between them. Per germline, CDR1 LGHDT and CDR2 YNNKEL (reference sequence).

The CDR3 protein is CSVEKPGGHYNEQFF. CDR3 DNA: TGCAGCGTTGAAAAACCAGGGGGGCACTACAATGAGCAGTTCTTC. The gene calls are TRBV29-1 and TRBJ2-1; perhaps TRBD1 as D (7 bases). From germline, CDR1 is SQVTM and CDR2 ANQGSEA. This CDR3 is built from 15 residues. V was shortened by 2 bases and J by 3 bases, with 14 bases between the two germline ends.

The chain is built from TRBV10-3 and TRBJ1-4, with 9 bases lining up with TRBD1. Germline CDR1 and CDR2: ENHRY and SYGVKD. The V segment lost 10 bases and the J segment 4 bases; nucleotides outside the gene matches: 4. The CDR3 has 13 amino acids. The CDR3 region has the DNA TGTGCCACGCACAGGGGGCATAATGAAAAACTGTTTTTT. Its translation: CATHRGHNEKLFF.

The chain is built from TRBV5-1 and TRBJ2-1, with 7 positions matching TRBD2. Germline V gene data show CDR1 as SGHRS and CDR2 as YFSETQ. V lost 2 bases, J lost 0 bases, and 2 bases stayed unmatched. The CDR3 spans 15 residues. This chain's CDR3 is CASSLGTTSYNEQFF. Here the CDR3 DNA reads TGCGCCAGCAGCTTAGGGACTACCTCCTACAATGAGCAGTTCTTC.